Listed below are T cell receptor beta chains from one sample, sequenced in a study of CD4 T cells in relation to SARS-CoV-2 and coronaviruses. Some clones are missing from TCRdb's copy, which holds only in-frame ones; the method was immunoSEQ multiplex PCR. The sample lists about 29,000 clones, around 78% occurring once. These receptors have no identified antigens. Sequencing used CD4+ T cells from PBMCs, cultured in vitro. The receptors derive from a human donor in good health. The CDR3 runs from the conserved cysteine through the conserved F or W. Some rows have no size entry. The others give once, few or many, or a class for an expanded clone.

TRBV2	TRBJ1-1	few	CASKVIRGTRATEAFF
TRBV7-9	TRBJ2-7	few	CASSLVGGLSSYEQYF
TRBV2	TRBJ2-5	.	CAGRPGEETQYF
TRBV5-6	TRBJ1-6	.	CASSSGQGYTSPLHF
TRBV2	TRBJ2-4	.	CASSQNRAGGPRDKNIQYF
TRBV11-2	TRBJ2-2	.	CASRKLAGSTGELFF
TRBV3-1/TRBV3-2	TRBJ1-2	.	CASSQGGTGGTSYGYTF
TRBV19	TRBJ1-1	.	CASSGLANTEAFF
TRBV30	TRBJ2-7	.	CAWSESVYEQYF
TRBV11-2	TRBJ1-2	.	CASSLTGGNGYTF
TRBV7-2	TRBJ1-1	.	CASSLGRGPKTEAFF
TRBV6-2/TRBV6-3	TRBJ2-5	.	CASSYGGSQQETQYF
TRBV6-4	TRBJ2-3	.	CASSFGGTDTQYF
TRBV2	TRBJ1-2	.	CASSEMTANYGYTF
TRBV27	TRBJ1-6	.	CATRREKNSPLHF
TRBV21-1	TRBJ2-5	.	CASSFTGTMGETQYF
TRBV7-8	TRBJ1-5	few	CASSQGPDQPQHF
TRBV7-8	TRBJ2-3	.	CASSLRPSGMGSTDTQYF
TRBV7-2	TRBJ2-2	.	CASSTDRNTGELFF
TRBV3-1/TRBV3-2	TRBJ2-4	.	CASSQGASGGVAKNIQYF
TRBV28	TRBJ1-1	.	CASSSLLRRLNTEAFF
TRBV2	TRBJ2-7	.	CASSPGQGTEQYF
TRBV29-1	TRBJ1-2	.	CSVETGNYGYTF
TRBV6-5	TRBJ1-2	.	CASTPQGANYGYTF
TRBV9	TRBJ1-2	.	CASSVGTGGNIYGYTF